This entry lists 2 T cell receptor beta chains sequenced from one sample in a study of blood T cell repertoires in COVID-19. Sequencing was performed with immunoSEQ multiplex PCR; in TCRdb, only in-frame clones are kept and a portion is missing. Seen here are around 430,000 clones, about 87% observed once, and the top ten hold 10% to 15%. Sequenced input: peripheral blood. These receptors all come from a woman between 50 and 59 years old with COVID-19, enrolled during active disease.

V gene TRBV7-2 combines with J gene TRBJ2-1; TRBD2 matches 7 bases. The J segment lost 0 bases and the V segment lost 6 bases, leaving 8 bases of the junction unmatched. The germline CDR1 and CDR2 sequences are SGHTA and FQGNSA. This CDR3 has 16 residues. CDR3 nucleotide sequence: TGTGCCAGCAGTCAAAAGCGGGGACTCTCCTACAATGAGCAGTTCTTC. Protein: CASSQKRGLSYNEQFF. Complete variable domain (other parts from reference TRBV7-2 and TRBJ2-1): GAGVSQSPSNKVTEKGKDVELRCDPISGHTALYWYRQSLGQGLEFLIYFQGNSAPDKSGLPSDRFSAERTGGSVSTLTIQRTQQEDSAVYLCASSQKRGLSYNEQFFGPGTRLTVL.

The gene calls are TRBV3-1 (or the pseudogene TRBV3-2) and TRBJ2-3, with TRBD2 identical over 9 bases. The J segment lost 2 bases and the V segment lost 2 bases, leaving 2 bases of the junction unmatched. Germline lookup yields CDR1 LGHDT and CDR2 YNNKEL (reference sequence). The CDR3 covers 15 residues. CDR3 in DNA: TGTGCCAGCAGCCAAAAGCGGGGGGTCACAGATACGCAGTATTTT. Translated: CASSQKRGVTDTQYF.